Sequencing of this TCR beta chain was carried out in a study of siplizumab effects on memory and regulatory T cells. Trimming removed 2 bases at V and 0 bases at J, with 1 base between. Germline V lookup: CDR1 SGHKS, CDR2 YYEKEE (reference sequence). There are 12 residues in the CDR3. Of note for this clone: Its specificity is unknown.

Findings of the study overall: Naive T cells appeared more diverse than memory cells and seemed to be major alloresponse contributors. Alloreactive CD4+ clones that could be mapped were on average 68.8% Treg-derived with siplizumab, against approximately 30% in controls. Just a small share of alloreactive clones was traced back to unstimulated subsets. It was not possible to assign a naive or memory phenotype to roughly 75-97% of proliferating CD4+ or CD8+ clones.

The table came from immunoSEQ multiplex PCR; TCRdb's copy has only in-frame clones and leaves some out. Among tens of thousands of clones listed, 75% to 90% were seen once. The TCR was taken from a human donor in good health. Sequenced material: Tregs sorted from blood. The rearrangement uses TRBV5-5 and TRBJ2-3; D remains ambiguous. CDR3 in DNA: TGTGCCAGCAGCTTTAGCACAGATACGCAGTATTTT. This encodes CASSFSTDTQYF.